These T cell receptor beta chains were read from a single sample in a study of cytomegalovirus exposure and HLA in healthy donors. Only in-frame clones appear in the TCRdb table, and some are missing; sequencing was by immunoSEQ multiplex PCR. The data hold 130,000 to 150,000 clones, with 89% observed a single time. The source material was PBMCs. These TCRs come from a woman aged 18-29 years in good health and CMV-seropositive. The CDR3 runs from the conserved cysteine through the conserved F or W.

CASSWTGHGYEQYF	TRBV7-2	14
CAWSAGSSYNEQFF	TRBV30	14
CASSSGGFSGNTIYF	TRBV7-2	15
CASSQVESVRGDTQYF	TRBV4-1	16
CASGQGFSYEQYF	TRBV5-4	13
CASSVEPARDSPLHF	TRBV9	15
CASNMGANQGRYTF	TRBV6-6	14
CASSFLSGGANEQFF	TRBV27	15
CSVQAAWNQPQHF	TRBV29-1	13
CASGRSYGYTF	TRBV2	11
CASSLVRGSTDTQYF	TRBV7-9	15
CASSLSAGKRTEAFF	TRBV5-6	15
CASSIKGTSGPVSYEQYF	TRBV19	18
CASSPLEGARGNTIYF	TRBV18	16
CASSARLAGVNYEQYF	TRBV28	16
CASSIALADDYEQYF	TRBV19	15
CASSSGFYEGNIQYF	TRBV5-6	15
CASSFGSGVGSPLHF	TRBV28	15
CASNSGGTGEQFF	TRBV9	13
CATSQGTENQPQHF	TRBV15	14
CASSLIQNEQFF	TRBV11-2	12
CASREYRGGREKLFF	TRBV28	15
CSVEGTGYNTGELFF	TRBV29-1	15
CASSLGQYQYF	TRBV7-9	11
CASSYSQTGSGNTIYF	TRBV6-5	16
CASSQDYGGPPYNEQFF	TRBV4-3	17
CASGFAGNSPYEQFF	TRBV12-5	15
CASAKRGAAHEQYF	TRBV7-9	14
CASSANIQGAEEKLFF	TRBV5-1	16
CASSVTGTGGEQYF	TRBV11-3	14
CASSHLGQIDIQYF	TRBV5-1	14
CASSLPFGQGFDYEQYF	TRBV28	17
CAARLTSGGGNTGELFF	TRBV10-3	17
CASLQDRGRLYF	TRBV28	12
CSASSRETQYF	TRBV20-1	11
CASSTNKNTGELFF	TRBV19	14
CASSLPTEGYTF	TRBV28	12
CASSFLDRDSYEQYF	TRBV5-6	15
CASSPGDSYNEKLFF	TRBV9	15
CASSLRDSDYGYTF	TRBV27	14
CASKKILTGANEKLFF	TRBV2	16
CASSFPSGDLTDTQYF	TRBV7-6	16
CASSLAGPGGAFF	TRBV7-8	13
CASSLLRREKLFF	TRBV5-8	13
CASSQGTGLSAEAFF	TRBV4-3	15